The clone carrying this TCR beta chain was recorded only once. The antigen remains unidentified. The data originate from a study of cytomegalovirus exposure and HLA in healthy donors. Study results and caveats: Rare TCR sequences predominated, though certain public TCRs were found in many donors. Subsequent analysis revealed that first-cohort TCR clusters tended to co-occur in the approximately 120 validation repertoires. The authors confirmed in vitro that three CMV-associated chains were specific for CMV antigens. It was approximately 170 TCR beta chains that were listed as cytomegalovirus-associated.

The CDR3 is 16 residues long. V lost 6 bases and J 6 bases, leaving 24 bases between the germline ends. Germline values: CDR1 SGHDT, CDR2 YYEEEE. The data were produced by immunoSEQ multiplex PCR, yet TCRdb's version contains in-frame clones alone and is incomplete. The sample lists 110,000 to 150,000 clones; approximately 89% were seen once. The sequence was collected from a woman aged 18-30 years in good health and CMV-seropositive. Sequencing was performed on PBMCs. The rearrangement links TRBV5-6 to TRBJ1-1; D ambiguous. The CDR3 DNA follows: TGTGCCAGCACCCCCGAGCTTGGTTCGGGTTCTTCTGAAGCTTTCTTT. It translates to CASTPELGSGSSEAFF.